The 13 T cell receptor beta chains given below trace back to one sample, sequenced in a study of blood T cell repertoires in COVID-19. TCRdb keeps only in-frame clones here, not all; method: immunoSEQ multiplex PCR. The table shows some 86,000 clones, with approximately 87% occurring only once. Specimen: peripheral blood. Receptors were obtained from a woman aged 70-85 years with acute or convalescent COVID-19.

In nucleotides, the CDR3 is TGTGCCAGCAGTCTTACTAGCGGGAGAACAGATACGCAGTATTTT. The encoded protein is CASSLTSGRTDTQYF. The rearrangement links TRBV6-5 to TRBJ2-3; 11 positions agree with TRBD2. The CDR3 sequence is 15 residues long. CDR1 is MNHEY, CDR2 SVGAGI, per germline. V shed 5 bases, J shed 3 bases, and the junction held 4 bases outside the gene matches.

The chain employs TRBV7-9 and TRBJ1-5, with TRBD1 matching over 12 bases. The CDR3 is 18 amino acids. The ends lost 2 bases at V and 3 bases at J; junction bases unmatched: 8. Germline assignment: CDR1 SEHNR and CDR2 FQNEAQ (reference sequence). The CDR3 loop reads CASSLYSGQGAVNQPQHF. CDR3 sequence (DNA): TGTGCCAGCAGCTTATATTCGGGACAGGGGGCCGTCAATCAGCCCCAGCATTTT.

The chain joins TRBV5-8 to TRBJ2-2; D gene unclear. The CDR3 is made up of 14 amino acids. V lost 2 bases and J lost 0, with 5 bases in between. The germline gives CDR1 SGHTS, CDR2 YDEGEE. CDR3 in DNA: TGTGCCAGCAGCTTCTCAGCGAACACCGGGGAGCTGTTTTTT. Translation gives CASSFSANTGELFF.

The chain has TRBV7-9 and TRBJ2-1; a possible D gene is TRBD1 (6 bases). V dropped 5 bases and J dropped 10 bases, with 18 bases sitting between them. This CDR3 has 14 amino acids. Germline V gene data show CDR1 as SEHNR and CDR2 as FQNEAQ (reference sequence). The CDR3 protein is CASSPQGTLREQFF. CDR3 coding DNA: TGTGCCAGCAGCCCCCAGGGGACCCTGAGGGAGCAGTTCTTC.

This chain connects TRBV5-8 to TRBJ2-4; D unresolved. Germline CDR1 and CDR2: SGHTS and YDEGEE. The CDR3 runs to 11 residues. Trimming pared 4 bases from V and 12 bases from J, leaving 11 bases between. The CDR3 loop is CASSTRLPQYF. The DNA of the CDR3 is TGTGCCAGCAGCACGCGACTGCCTCAGTACTTC.

The chain links TRBV10-1 to TRBJ1-1; D remains unclear. In germline, CDR1 is WNHNN, CDR2 SYGVQD (reference sequence). Trimming took 2 bases from V and 8 from J, leaving 12 bases between them. The CDR3 has 13 amino acids. The CDR3 DNA is TGCGCCAGCAGTGAGCAAACCGGGGAAGAAGCTTTCTTT. As protein: CASSEQTGEEAFF.

The chain has TRBV11-3 and TRBJ2-3, with 7 bases lining up with TRBD2. In germline, CDR1 is SGHNT, CDR2 YENEEA. V gave up 4 bases and J gave up 5 bases; unmatched junction bases: 9. This CDR3 spans 15 amino acids. Written as DNA, the CDR3 is TGTGCCAGCAGCTCTGGGACTAATGCCCAAGATACGCAGTATTTT. Encoded protein: CASSSGTNAQDTQYF.

The chain is built from TRBV7-2 and TRBJ2-3, with D tentatively TRBD2 (6 bases). V lost 5 bases and J lost 4, with 10 bases in between. This CDR3 has 13 amino acids. Germline V lookup: CDR1 SGHTA, CDR2 FQGNSA. CDR3 bases: TGTGCCAGCAGCCCCCGGAGGGCAGATACGCAGTATTTT. It translates to CASSPRRADTQYF.

The J gene is TRBJ2-2, the V gene TRBV5-1; D unclear. Germline lookup yields CDR1 SGHRS and CDR2 YFSETQ. The V and J ends lost 0 bases and 6 bases respectively, with 6 bases between them. This CDR3 region has 13 residues. CDR3 residues: CASSLAEAGELFF. CDR3 bases: TGCGCCAGCAGCTTGGCCGAGGCCGGGGAGCTGTTTTTT.

This rearrangement joins TRBV7-9 to TRBJ1-2; the match to TRBD1 covers 10 bases. Germline loops: CDR1 SEHNR, CDR2 FQNEAQ (reference sequence). Trimming cost V 7 bases and J 3 bases; bases outside gene matches: 17. CDR3 length: 18 amino acids. The CDR3 DNA reads as TGTGCCAGCAACCAACCGGGACAGGGGTCTTTAGGCCACTATGGCTACACCTTC. Residues: CASNQPGQGSLGHYGYTF.

The chain uses TRBV23-1 and TRBJ2-2, with D unresolved. TRBV23-1 is identified as an open reading frame with a role that is uncertain. With 5 bases removed from V and 4 bases from J, the gap between germline ends came to 8 bases. CDR3 length equals 13 residues. The CDR3: CASSTEFTGELFF. The CDR3, as DNA: TGCGCCAGCAGTACAGAGTTCACCGGGGAGCTGTTTTTT.

The genes are TRBV29-1 and TRBJ2-1; 10 bases line up with TRBD1. The V segment lost 7 bases and the J segment 6 bases; nucleotides outside the gene matches: 9. Germline values: CDR1 SQVTM, CDR2 ANQGSEA. This CDR3 has 14 amino acids. CDR3 coding DNA: TGCAGCGCTGACAGGGGGCAAGTAGGCAATGAGCAGTTCTTC. Translation gives CSADRGQVGNEQFF.

This rearrangement joins TRBV6-5 to TRBJ2-7, with D tentatively TRBD2 (6 bases). The CDR3 length is 14 residues. The germline gives CDR1 MNHEY, CDR2 SVGAGI. V was shortened by 8 bases and J by 0 bases, with 14 bases between the two germline ends. CDR3 residues: CASGRGLSSYEQYV. The CDR3 DNA is TGTGCCAGCGGGCGGGGTTTAAGCTCCTACGAGCAGTACGTC.